This passage covers 19 T cell receptor beta chains from one sample sequenced in a study of CD8 T cells in ankylosing spondylitis. MiXCR was run by TCRdb on the 5' RACE reads, yielding one entry per CDR3 protein. In the table there are about 320,000 distinct CDR3 sequences, around a tenth of which are singletons. The specimen sequenced was blood, either unsorted or a sorted T cell fraction (not recorded which). These receptors were obtained from a female donor with ankylosing spondylitis or in good health (not recorded which).

The CDR3 spells CASSLGPTAYEQYF. The CDR3, as DNA: TGTGCCAGCAGCTTAGGCCCGACAGCCTACGAGCAGTACTTC. The rearrangement links TRBV7-2 to TRBJ2-7; possible D gene TRBD1, 5 bases. The V gene's germline CDR1 is SGHTA and CDR2 FQGNSA. The V gene lost 1 base and the J gene lost 2 bases, with 9 bases spanning the gap. CDR3 size: 14 residues.

This clonotype was seen many times. This chain links TRBV12-3 or TRBV12-4 with TRBJ1-3; 9 bases are shared with TRBD1. The length of the CDR3 is 13 residues. With 6 bases clipped from V and 7 bases from J, the junction kept 4 bases outside the gene matches. CDR3 nucleotide sequence: TGTGCCAGCAGAAAACAGGGGGCGAACACCATATATTTT. Translation gives CASRKQGANTIYF.

The table lists this clonotype with many counts. The genes are TRBV5-5 and TRBJ1-1, with D tentatively TRBD1 (6 bases). The germline gives CDR1 SGHKS, CDR2 YYEKEE (reference sequence). The CDR3 contains 16 residues. V was clipped by 2 bases and J by 3 bases, with 17 bases between them. The chain's CDR3 is CASSFLQGRGYTEAFF. CDR3 DNA sequence: TGTGCCAGCAGCTTCCTACAGGGCCGGGGGTACACTGAAGCTTTCTTT.

This clonotype was detected many times. This rearrangement joins TRBV20-1 to TRBJ1-1; D remains ambiguous. Deletions cut 6 bases from V and 7 bases from J, with 12 bases between. CDR3 length equals 11 residues. From germline, CDR1 is DFQATT and CDR2 SNEGSKA (reference sequence). DNA for the CDR3: TGCAGTGCCAGAAGAGCTGATGAAGCTTTCTTT. Translating gives CSARRADEAFF.

This clonotype appeared many times. The CDR3 region is CSAQPGLYTPYEQYF. The CDR3 DNA reads as TGCAGTGCTCAACCGGGACTATATACCCCCTACGAGCAGTACTTC. This chain joins TRBV20-1 and TRBJ2-7; TRBD2 matches 7 bases. Germline CDR1 reads DFQATT; CDR2 reads SNEGSKA (reference sequence). The CDR3 is made up of 15 amino acids. The J segment lost 2 bases and the V segment lost 5 bases, leaving 12 bases of the junction unmatched.

This clonotype ranks as large. This chain uses TRBV7-9 with TRBJ2-7; D is unclear. The germline V gene has CDR1 SEHNR and CDR2 FQNEAQ (reference sequence). Deletions cut 3 bases from V and 1 base from J, with 4 bases between. The CDR3 sequence is 12 residues long. The CDR3 DNA is TGTGCCAGCAGCTTGCGGTCCTACGAGCAGTACTTC. Residues: CASSLRSYEQYF.

The chain carries TRBV29-1 and TRBJ1-3; TRBD1 aligns across 7 bases. V gave up 5 bases and J gave up 2 bases; unmatched junction bases: 3. Germline-derived CDR1 and CDR2 are SQVTM and ANQGSEA. The CDR3 runs 13 residues. The CDR3 reads CSVLGTAGNTIYF. CDR3 DNA sequence: TGCAGCGTTCTCGGGACAGCTGGAAACACCATATATTTT.

This clonotype has only a few counts. The rearrangement uses TRBV15 and TRBJ1-4; tentative D call: TRBD1 (6 bases). This CDR3 is 14 amino acids long. Per the germline V gene, CDR1 is LNHNV and CDR2 is YYDKDF (reference sequence). Between the trimmed V and J ends, which lost 4 bases and 7 bases, there was a span of 13 bases. The CDR3 coding sequence is TGTGCCACCAGCATATCACAGGGAGGTGAAAAACTGTTTTTT. Encoded protein: CATSISQGGEKLFF.

The chain employs TRBV20-1 and TRBJ1-3, with no clear D. The germline V gene has CDR1 DFQATT and CDR2 SNEGSKA (reference sequence). The CDR3 totals 11 residues. The CDR3 bases are TGCACTGCGCTCTCTGGAAACACCATATATTTT. Its protein product is CTALSGNTIYF.

The genes are TRBV5-1 and TRBJ2-1; 14 positions match TRBD2. The CDR3 consists of 17 residues. CDR1 is SGHRS, CDR2 YFSETQ, per germline. J lost 5 bases, V lost 4 bases, and 8 bases had no gene match. This CDR3 reads CASSPGLAGGLHNEQFF. In DNA, the CDR3 is TGCGCCAGCAGCCCTGGACTAGCGGGAGGTCTCCACAATGAGCAGTTCTTC. The complete variable domain, with remaining parts taken from reference TRBV5-1 and TRBJ2-1, reads KAGVTQTPRYLIKTRGQQVTLSCSPISGHRSVSWYQQTPGQGLQFLFEYFSETQRNKGNFPGRFSGRQFSNSRSEMNVSTLELGDSALYLCASSPGLAGGLHNEQFFGPGTRLTVL.

This clonotype occurred many times. This chain connects TRBV29-1 to TRBJ1-5; 7 bases are shared with TRBD1. This CDR3 region has 13 residues. Germline loops: CDR1 SQVTM, CDR2 ANQGSEA. Trimming took 5 bases from V and 5 from J; bases not matched to a gene: 6. The CDR3 DNA is TGCAGCGTTTTACAGGGGTCGGATCAGCCCCAGCATTTT. Translation gives CSVLQGSDQPQHF.

This clonotype was detected a few times. The V call is TRBV7-8, the J call TRBJ2-1, with 9 bases identical to TRBD2. Germline V gene data show CDR1 as SGHVS and CDR2 as FQNEAQ. There are 16 residues in the CDR3. The trim removed 5 bases at V and 5 bases at J, leaving 10 bases unmatched. The CDR3 DNA sequence: TGTGCCAGCAGCCCAAAGAGGACTAGCGCGGACAATGAGCAGTTCTTC. This gives the protein CASSPKRTSADNEQFF.

This clonotype was seen many times. The chain carries TRBV5-1 and TRBJ2-1, with D perhaps matching TRBD2 (5 bases). CDR1 is SGHRS and CDR2 is YFSETQ in the germline V gene. V shed 5 bases and J shed 8 bases, with 14 bases lying between them. CDR3 length: 13 residues. The CDR3 here is CASSTLIGDEQFF. CDR3 coding DNA: TGCGCCAGCAGTACACTTATCGGGGATGAGCAGTTCTTC.

This clonotype was observed a few times. A single base separates this from a much larger clone, so it may be a read error. V and J are TRBV20-1 and TRBJ1-2; D is perhaps TRBD1 (5 bases). In germline, CDR1 is DFQATT, CDR2 SNEGSKA (reference sequence). The CDR3 is 17 residues long. The CDR3 nucleotides read TGCAGTGCTAGAGATCAGGGCAGGGTCCCCTTTTACTATGGCTACCCCTTC. The encoded protein is CSARDQGRVPFYYGYPF.

The sample holds many counts of this clonotype. The chain recombines TRBV10-3 with TRBJ2-7; D gene ambiguous. This CDR3 comprises 14 residues. CDR1 is ENHRY and CDR2 is SYGVKD in the germline V gene. Trimming left V 4 bases short and J 4 bases short, with 14 bases between. In DNA form, the CDR3 reads TGTGCCATCAGTGTTGGTGGCGGCCAATACGAGCAGTACTTC. Protein sequence: CAISVGGGQYEQYF.

This clonotype was recorded at least ten times. The chain couples TRBV12-3 or TRBV12-4 to TRBJ2-2; no clear D. The CDR3 consists of 14 residues. The V end was cut by 4 bases, the J end by 0 bases, with 6 bases between. DNA for the CDR3: TGTGCCAGCAGTTCCACTCCGAACACCGGGGAGCTGTTTTTT. Protein sequence: CASSSTPNTGELFF.

V is TRBV9 and J is TRBJ2-7; a possible D gene is TRBD1 (6 bases). The ends were cut back, 0 bases at V and 7 bases at J, with 14 bases in the middle. The CDR3 length is 14 residues. CDR1 is SGDLS and CDR2 is YYNGEE in the germline V gene. The CDR3 DNA follows: TGTGCCAGCAGCGTAGATAGCGCAAGGGGGGAGCAGTACTTC. Amino acids: CASSVDSARGEQYF.

This clonotype was counted many times. CDR3 DNA sequence: TGTGCCAGCAGTTTTTCCCATTTCGCTGAAGCTTTCTTT. It codes for CASSFSHFAEAFF. The V and J genes are TRBV12-3 or TRBV12-4 and TRBJ1-1, with D unresolved. V was clipped by 3 bases and J by 6 bases, with 11 bases between them. The CDR3 extends over 13 amino acids.

There are many counts of this clonotype. The chain has TRBV6-1 and TRBJ2-7, with D possibly matching TRBD1 (6 bases). The CDR3 has 13 amino acids. Germline CDR1 and CDR2: MNHNS and SASEGT. Trimming removed 6 bases from V and 3 bases from J, with 12 bases in between. The CDR3 nucleotides are TGTGCCAGCAGCCTAACAGGGTTCTACGAGCAGTACTTC. This codes for CASSLTGFYEQYF.